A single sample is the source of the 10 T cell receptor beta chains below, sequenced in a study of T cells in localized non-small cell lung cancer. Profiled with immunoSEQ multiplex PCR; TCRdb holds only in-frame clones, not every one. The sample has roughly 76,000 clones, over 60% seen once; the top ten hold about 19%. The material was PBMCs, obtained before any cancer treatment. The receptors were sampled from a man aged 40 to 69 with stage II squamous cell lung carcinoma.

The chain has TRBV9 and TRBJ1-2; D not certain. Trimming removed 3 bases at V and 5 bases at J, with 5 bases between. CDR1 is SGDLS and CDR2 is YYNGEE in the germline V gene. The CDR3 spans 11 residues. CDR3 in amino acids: CASSGNYGYTF. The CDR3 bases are TGTGCCAGCAGCGGAAATTATGGCTACACCTTC.

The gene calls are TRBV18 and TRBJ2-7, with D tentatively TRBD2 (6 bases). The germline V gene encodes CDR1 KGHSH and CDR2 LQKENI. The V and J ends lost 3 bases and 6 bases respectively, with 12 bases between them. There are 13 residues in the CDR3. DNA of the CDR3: TGTGCCAGCTCACCGGAGGACTATGCCGAGCAGTACTTC. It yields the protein CASSPEDYAEQYF.

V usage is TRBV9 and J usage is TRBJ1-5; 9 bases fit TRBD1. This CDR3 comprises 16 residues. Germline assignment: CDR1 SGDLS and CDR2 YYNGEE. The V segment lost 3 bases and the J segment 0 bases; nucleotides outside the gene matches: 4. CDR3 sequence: CASSAGTGNSNQPQHF. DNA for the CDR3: TGTGCCAGCAGCGCCGGGACAGGGAATAGCAATCAGCCCCAGCATTTT. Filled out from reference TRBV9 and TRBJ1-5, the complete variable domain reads DSGVTQTPKHLITATGQRVTLRCSPRSGDLSVYWYQQSLDQGLQFLIQYYNGEERAKGNILERFSAQQFPDLHSELNLSSLELGDSALYFCASSAGTGNSNQPQHFGDGTRLSIL.

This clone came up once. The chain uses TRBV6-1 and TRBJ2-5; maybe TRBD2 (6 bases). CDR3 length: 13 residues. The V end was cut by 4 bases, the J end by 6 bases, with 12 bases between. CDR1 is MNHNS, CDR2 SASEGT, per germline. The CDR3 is CASSAGDEKTQYF. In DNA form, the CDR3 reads TGTGCCAGCAGTGCGGGGGACGAGAAGACCCAGTACTTC.

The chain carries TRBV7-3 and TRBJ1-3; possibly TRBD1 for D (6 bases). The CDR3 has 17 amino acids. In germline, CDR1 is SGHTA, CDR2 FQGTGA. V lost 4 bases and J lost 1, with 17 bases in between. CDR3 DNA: TGTGCCAGCAGCTCCTTCGGGGCAGGGGTGTCTGGAAACACCATATATTTT. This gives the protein CASSSFGAGVSGNTIYF.

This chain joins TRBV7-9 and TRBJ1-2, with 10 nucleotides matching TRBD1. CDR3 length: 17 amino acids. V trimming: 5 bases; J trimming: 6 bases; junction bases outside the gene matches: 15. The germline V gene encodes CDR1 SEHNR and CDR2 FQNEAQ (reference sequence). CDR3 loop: CASSPRRQGAFGDGYTF. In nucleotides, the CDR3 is TGTGCCAGCAGCCCCCGGCGACAGGGGGCCTTCGGCGATGGCTACACCTTC.

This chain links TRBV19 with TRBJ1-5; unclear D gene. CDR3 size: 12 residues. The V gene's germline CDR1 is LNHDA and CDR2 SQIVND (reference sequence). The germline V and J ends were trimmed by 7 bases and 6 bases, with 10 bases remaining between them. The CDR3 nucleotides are TGTGCCAGTACAAATCGCGGTCAGCCCCAGCATTTT. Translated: CASTNRGQPQHF.

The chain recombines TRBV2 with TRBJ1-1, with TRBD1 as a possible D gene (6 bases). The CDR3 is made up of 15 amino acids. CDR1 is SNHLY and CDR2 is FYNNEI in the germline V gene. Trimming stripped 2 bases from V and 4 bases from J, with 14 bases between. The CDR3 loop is CASSEMGGVGTEAFF. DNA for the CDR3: TGTGCCAGCAGTGAAATGGGGGGCGTGGGCACTGAAGCTTTCTTT. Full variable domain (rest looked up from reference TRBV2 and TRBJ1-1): EPEVTQTPSHQVTQMGQEVILRCVPISNHLYFYWYRQILGQKVEFLVSFYNNEISEKSEIFDDQFSVERPDGSNFTLKIRSTKLEDSAMYFCASSEMGGVGTEAFFGQGTRLTVV.

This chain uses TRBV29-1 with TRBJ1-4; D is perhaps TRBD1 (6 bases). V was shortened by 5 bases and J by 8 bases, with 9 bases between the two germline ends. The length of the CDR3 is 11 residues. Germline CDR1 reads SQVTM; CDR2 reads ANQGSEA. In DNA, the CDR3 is TGCAGCGTTTTGAGGGGGGAAAAACTGTTTTTT. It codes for CSVLRGEKLFF.

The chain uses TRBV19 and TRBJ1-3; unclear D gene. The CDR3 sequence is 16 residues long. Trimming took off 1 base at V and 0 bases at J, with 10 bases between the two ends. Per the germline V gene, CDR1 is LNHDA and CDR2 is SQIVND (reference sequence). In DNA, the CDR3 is TGTGCCAGTAGTATAGTCGCCGGAAGCTCTGGAAACACCATATATTTT. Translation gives CASSIVAGSSGNTIYF.